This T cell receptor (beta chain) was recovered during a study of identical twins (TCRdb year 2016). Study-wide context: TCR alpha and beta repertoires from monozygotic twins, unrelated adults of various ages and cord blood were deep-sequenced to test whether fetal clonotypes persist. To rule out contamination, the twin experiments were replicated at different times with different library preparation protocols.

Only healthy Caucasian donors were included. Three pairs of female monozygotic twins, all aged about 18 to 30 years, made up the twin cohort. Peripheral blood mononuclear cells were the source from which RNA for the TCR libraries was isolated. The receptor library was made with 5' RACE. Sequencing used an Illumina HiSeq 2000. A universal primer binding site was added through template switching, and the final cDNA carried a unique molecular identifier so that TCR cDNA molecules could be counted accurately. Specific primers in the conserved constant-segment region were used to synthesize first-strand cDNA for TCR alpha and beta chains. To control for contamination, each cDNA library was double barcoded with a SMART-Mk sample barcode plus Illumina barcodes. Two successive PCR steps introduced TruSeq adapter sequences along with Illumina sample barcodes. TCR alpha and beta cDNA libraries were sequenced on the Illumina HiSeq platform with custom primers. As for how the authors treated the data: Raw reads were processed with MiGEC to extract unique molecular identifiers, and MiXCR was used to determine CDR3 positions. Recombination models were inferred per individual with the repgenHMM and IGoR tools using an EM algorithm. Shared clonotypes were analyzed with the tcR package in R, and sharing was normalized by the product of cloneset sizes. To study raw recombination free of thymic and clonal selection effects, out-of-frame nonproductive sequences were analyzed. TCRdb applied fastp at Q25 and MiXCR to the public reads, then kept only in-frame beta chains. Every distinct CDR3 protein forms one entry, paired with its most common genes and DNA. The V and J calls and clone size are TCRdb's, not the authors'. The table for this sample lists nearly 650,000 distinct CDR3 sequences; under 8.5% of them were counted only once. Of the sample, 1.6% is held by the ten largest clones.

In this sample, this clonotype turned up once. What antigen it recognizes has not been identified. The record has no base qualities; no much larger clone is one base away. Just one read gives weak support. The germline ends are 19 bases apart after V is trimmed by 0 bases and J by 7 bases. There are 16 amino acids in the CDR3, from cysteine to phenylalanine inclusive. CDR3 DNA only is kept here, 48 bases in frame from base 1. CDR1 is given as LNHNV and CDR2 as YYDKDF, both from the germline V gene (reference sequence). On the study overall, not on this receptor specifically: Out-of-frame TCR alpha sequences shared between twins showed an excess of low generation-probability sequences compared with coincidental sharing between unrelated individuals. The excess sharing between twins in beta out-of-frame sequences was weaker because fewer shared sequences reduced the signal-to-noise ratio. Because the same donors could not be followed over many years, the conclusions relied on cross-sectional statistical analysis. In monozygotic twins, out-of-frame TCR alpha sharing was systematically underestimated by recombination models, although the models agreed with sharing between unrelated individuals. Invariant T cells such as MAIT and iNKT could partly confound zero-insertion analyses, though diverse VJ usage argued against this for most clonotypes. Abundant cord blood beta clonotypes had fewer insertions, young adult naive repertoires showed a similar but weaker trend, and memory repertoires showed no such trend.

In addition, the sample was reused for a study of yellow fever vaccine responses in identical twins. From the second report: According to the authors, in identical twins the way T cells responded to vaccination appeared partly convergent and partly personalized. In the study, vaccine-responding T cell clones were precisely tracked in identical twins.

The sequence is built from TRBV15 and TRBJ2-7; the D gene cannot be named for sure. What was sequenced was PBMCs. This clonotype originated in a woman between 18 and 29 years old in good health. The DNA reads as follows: TGTGCCACCAGCAGAGATCAAGAGATCTCCTCGCGGGAGCAGTACTTC. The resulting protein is CATSRDQEISSREQYF.